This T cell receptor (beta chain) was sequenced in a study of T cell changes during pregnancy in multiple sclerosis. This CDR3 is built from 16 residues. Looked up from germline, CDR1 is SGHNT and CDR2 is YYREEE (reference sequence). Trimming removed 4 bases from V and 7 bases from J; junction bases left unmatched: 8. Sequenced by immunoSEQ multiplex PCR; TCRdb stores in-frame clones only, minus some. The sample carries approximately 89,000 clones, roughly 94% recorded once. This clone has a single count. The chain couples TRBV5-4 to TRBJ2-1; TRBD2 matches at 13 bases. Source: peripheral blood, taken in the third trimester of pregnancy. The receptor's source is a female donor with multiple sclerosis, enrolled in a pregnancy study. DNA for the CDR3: TGTGCCAGCAGCGCATGGACTAGCGGGAGAGGTAATGAGCAGTTCTTC. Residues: CASSAWTSGRGNEQFF.